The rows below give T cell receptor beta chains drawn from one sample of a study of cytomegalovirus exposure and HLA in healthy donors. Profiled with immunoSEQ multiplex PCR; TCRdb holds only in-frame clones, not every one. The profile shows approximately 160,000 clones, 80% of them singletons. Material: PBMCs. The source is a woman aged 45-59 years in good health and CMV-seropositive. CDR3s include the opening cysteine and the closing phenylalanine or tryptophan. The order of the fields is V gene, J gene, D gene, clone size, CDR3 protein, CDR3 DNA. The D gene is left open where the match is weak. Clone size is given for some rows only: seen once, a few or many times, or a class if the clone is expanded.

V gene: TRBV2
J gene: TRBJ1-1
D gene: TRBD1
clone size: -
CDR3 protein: CASRKDRANTEAFF
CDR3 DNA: TGTGCCAGCAGAAAGGACAGGGCGAACACTGAAGCTTTCTTT

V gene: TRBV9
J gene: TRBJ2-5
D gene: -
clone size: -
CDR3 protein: CASSADSWSQETQYF
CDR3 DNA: TGTGCCAGCAGCGCGGACTCCTGGTCCCAAGAGACCCAGTACTTC

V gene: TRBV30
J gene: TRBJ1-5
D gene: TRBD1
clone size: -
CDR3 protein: CAWSARQGSNQPQHF
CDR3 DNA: TGTGCCTGGAGTGCCCGACAGGGGAGCAATCAGCCCCAGCATTTT

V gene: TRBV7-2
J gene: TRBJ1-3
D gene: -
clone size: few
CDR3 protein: CASSSSQGRSGNTIYF
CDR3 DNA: TGTGCCAGCAGCTCCTCCCAGGGCCGCTCTGGAAACACCATATATTTT

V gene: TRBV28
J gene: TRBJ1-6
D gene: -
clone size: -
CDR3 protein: CASSLGRSSYNSPLHF
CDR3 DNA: TGTGCCAGCAGTTTGGGCAGAAGCTCCTATAATTCACCCCTCCACTTT

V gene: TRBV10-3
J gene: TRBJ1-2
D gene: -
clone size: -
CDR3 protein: CAIQDKQGKANYGYTF
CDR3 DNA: TGTGCCATTCAGGACAAACAGGGTAAAGCTAACTATGGCTACACCTTC

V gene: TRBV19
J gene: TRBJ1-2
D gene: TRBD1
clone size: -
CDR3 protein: CASTREVGQGRIDYGYTF
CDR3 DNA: TGTGCCAGTACCAGAGAGGTCGGACAGGGGAGGATCGACTATGGCTACACCTTC

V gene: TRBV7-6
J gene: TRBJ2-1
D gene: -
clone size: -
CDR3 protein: CASSLSGGAGHNEQFF
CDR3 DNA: TGTGCCAGCAGCTTATCCGGGGGAGCGGGCCACAATGAGCAGTTCTTC

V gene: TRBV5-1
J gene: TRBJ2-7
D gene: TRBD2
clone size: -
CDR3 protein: CASSLAPTGLAGDEQYF
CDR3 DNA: TGCGCCAGCAGCTTGGCCCCTACGGGACTAGCGGGAGACGAGCAGTACTTC

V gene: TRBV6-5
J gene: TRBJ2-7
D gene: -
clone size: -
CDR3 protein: CASSYSAGSRHEQYF
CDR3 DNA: TGTGCCAGCAGTTACTCGGCGGGTTCACGCCACGAGCAGTACTTC

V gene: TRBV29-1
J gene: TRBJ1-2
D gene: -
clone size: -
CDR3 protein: CSVEWTASWRGYTF
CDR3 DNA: TGCAGCGTTGAATGGACAGCTTCATGGAGGGGCTACACCTTC

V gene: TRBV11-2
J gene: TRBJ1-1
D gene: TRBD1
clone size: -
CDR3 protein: CASSLGQGLNTEAFF
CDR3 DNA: TGTGCCAGCAGCCTCGGACAGGGCCTGAACACTGAAGCTTTCTTT

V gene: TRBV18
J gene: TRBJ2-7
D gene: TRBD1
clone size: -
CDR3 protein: CASSRLGQTSSGEQYF
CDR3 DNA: TGTGCCAGCTCCCGGCTGGGACAGACCTCTTCGGGAGAGCAGTACTTC

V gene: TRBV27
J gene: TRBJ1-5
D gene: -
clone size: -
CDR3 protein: CASRIMATIQPQHF
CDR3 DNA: TGTGCCAGCAGGATAATGGCCACAATTCAGCCCCAGCATTTT

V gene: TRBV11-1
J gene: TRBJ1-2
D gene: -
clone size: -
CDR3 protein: CASSSMRDGSFYGYTF
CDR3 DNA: TGTGCCAGCAGCTCGATGAGGGACGGGAGTTTCTATGGCTACACCTTC

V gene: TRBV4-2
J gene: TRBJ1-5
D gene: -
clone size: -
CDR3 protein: CASSQGSGRGKGNNQPQHF
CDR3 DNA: TGTGCCAGCAGCCAAGGCTCGGGCAGGGGAAAGGGCAATAATCAGCCCCAGCATTTT

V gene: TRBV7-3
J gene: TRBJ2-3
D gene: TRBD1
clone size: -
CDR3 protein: CASSPDRATDTQYF
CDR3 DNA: TGTGCCAGCAGCCCCGACAGGGCCACAGATACGCAGTATTTT

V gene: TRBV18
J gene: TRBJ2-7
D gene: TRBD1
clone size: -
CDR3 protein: CASSPSSGGAWEQYF
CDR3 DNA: TGTGCCAGCTCACCATCATCAGGGGGCGCGTGGGAGCAGTACTTC

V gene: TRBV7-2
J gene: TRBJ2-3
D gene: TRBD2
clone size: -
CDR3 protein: CASSSRLAGAADTQYF
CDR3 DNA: TGTGCCAGCAGCTCCCGGCTAGCGGGGGCGGCAGATACGCAGTATTTT

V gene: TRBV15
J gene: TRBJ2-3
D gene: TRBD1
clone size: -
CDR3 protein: CATSIWTGVTDTQYF
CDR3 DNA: TGTGCCACCAGCATCTGGACAGGGGTCACAGATACGCAGTATTTT

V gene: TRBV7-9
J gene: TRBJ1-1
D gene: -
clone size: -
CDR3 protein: CASSLDVGGTEAFF
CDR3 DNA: TGTGCCAGCAGCTTAGACGTAGGGGGCACTGAAGCTTTCTTT

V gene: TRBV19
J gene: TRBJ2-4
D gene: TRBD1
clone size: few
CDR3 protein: CASSIGGDRGGNIQYF
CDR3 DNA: TGTGCCAGTAGTATAGGAGGGGACAGGGGGGGAAACATTCAGTACTTC

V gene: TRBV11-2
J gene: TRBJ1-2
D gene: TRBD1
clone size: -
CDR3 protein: CASSSRQGNYGYTF
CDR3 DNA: TGTGCCAGCAGCTCCCGACAGGGGAACTATGGCTACACCTTC

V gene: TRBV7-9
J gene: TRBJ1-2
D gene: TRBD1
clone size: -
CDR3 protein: CSSSYYFGQGARNYGYTF
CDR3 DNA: TGTTCCAGCAGTTATTACTTTGGACAGGGGGCTAGGAACTATGGCTACACCTTC

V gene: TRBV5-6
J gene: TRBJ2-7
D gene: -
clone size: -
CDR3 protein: CASSLRGTGYEQYF
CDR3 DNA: TGTGCCAGCAGCTTGAGAGGTACAGGCTACGAGCAGTACTTC

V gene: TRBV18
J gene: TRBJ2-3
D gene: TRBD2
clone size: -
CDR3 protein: CASSPLMTSGGSDTQYF
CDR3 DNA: TGTGCCAGCTCACCCCTCATGACTAGCGGGGGATCAGATACGCAGTATTTT

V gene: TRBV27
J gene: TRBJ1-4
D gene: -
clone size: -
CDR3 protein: CASSLGGARGNEKLFF
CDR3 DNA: TGTGCCAGCAGTTTAGGGGGGGCAAGGGGTAATGAAAAACTGTTTTTT